The 3 T cell receptor beta chains presented below share a single source sample, sequenced in a study of human T cells and chemical hapten exposure. MiXCR, applied by TCRdb to the RACE reads, yields one record per CDR3 protein. The sample lists 70,000 or so distinct CDR3 sequences, around 10% occurring once. Time point noted: patch test 3, about 24 weeks after DPC sensitization. Treatment in this sample: therapeutic diphenylcyclopropenone sensitization with weekly scalp DPC. The material sequenced was whole blood, taken in connection with sensitization to the hapten diphenylcyclopropenone (DPC). The receptor source for this set is a woman aged 45-65 years with alopecia areata. Some clones in this sample may be carry-over from other donors' samples.

There are many counts of this clonotype. The chain combines TRBV12-3 or TRBV12-4 with TRBJ1-1; 9 nucleotides agree with TRBD1. The CDR3 is 14 residues long. With 5 bases clipped from V and 3 bases from J, the junction kept 4 bases outside the gene matches. CDR3 loop: CASSRQGVDTEAFF. The CDR3 nucleotides read TGTGCCAGCAGTCGACAGGGGGTAGACACTGAAGCTTTCTTT.

This clonotype was detected many times. The chain joins TRBV7-9 to TRBJ1-4; D gene unclear. Germline V lookup: CDR1 SEHNR, CDR2 FQNEAQ (reference sequence). CDR3 length: 12 amino acids. Deletions cut 10 bases from V and 5 bases from J, with 11 bases between. The CDR3 bases are TGTGCCACCTCGGCGGGAAATGAAAAACTGTTTTTT. Translating gives CATSAGNEKLFF. Based on the CDR3 plus reference TRBV7-9 and TRBJ1-4, the full variable domain is DTGVSQNPRHKITKRGQNVTFRCDPISEHNRLYWYRQTLGQGPEFLTYFQNEAQLEKSRLLSDRFSAERPKGSFSTLEIQRTEQGDSAMYLCATSAGNEKLFFGSGTQLSVL.

This clonotype was seen at least ten times. The V call is TRBV7-2, the J call TRBJ2-1; 7 nucleotides line up with TRBD2. In germline, CDR1 is SGHTA, CDR2 FQGNSA. The trim removed 2 bases at V and 3 bases at J, leaving 4 bases unmatched. The CDR3 sequence is 15 residues long. DNA for the CDR3: TGTGCCAGCAGCTTAAGCCTAGCGGTCTACAATGAGCAGTTCTTC. As protein: CASSLSLAVYNEQFF.